Below are 26 T cell receptor beta chains sequenced from a single sample in a study of radiation and T cells in renal cell carcinoma. Using immunoSEQ multiplex PCR, the repertoire was profiled, and TCRdb retains in-frame clones only, with some absent. The sample has 100,000 to 150,000 clones; 81% are singletons. Regarding time point: blood 2 weeks post-SBRT. Indicated treatment: 15 Gy SBRT to primary tumor, nephrectomy 4 weeks later. This material consisted of blood, taken from a patient whose treatment included radiotherapy and nephrectomy. These receptors came from a man between 45 and 60 years old with renal cell carcinoma.

The rearrangement uses TRBV16 and TRBJ1-2; D not certain. V lost 0 bases, J lost 8 bases, and 10 bases lay in between. The germline CDR1 and CDR2 sequences are KGHSY and FQNENV. The CDR3 sequence is 13 residues long. As DNA, the CDR3 is TGTGCCAGCAGCCAATCCGAGACATTAGGCTACACCTTC. It translates to CASSQSETLGYTF.

The V and J genes are TRBV6-4 and TRBJ2-2; D is uncertain. The germline CDR1 and CDR2 sequences are MRHNA and SNTAGT. V was cut by 4 bases and J by 0 bases, with 6 bases left in between. The CDR3 is 14 amino acids. CDR3 nucleotides: TGTGCCAGCAGTGTCAGGACGAACACCGGGGAGCTGTTTTTT. This sequence encodes CASSVRTNTGELFF.

The chain recombines TRBV6-5 with TRBJ1-1; TRBD1 might be the D (6 bases). Deletions cut 7 bases from V and 9 bases from J, with 18 bases between. Looked up from germline, CDR1 is MNHEY and CDR2 is SVGAGI. The CDR3 has 13 residues. In DNA, the CDR3 is TGTGCCAGCACCTCGACAGGAGTTCCCAAAGCTTTCTTT. As protein: CASTSTGVPKAFF.

The J gene is TRBJ1-2, the V gene TRBV27; 10 nucleotides line up with TRBD1. The length of the CDR3 is 14 residues. Trimming took 6 bases from V and 3 from J; bases not matched to a gene: 4. The V gene's germline CDR1 is MNHEY and CDR2 SMNVEV (reference sequence). For the CDR3, the DNA is TGTGCCAGCAGCAAAGGACAGGGGGACTATGGCTACACCTTC. Encoded protein: CASSKGQGDYGYTF.

This clone was detected once. This chain connects TRBV28 to TRBJ1-5, with D unresolved. Germline CDR1 reads MDHEN; CDR2 reads SYDVKM. V lost 7 bases to trimming and J lost 5 bases, with 9 bases between them. The CDR3 runs 12 residues. CDR3 coding DNA: TGTGCCAGCAAGGCCAGGTATCAGCCCCAGCATTTT. Encoded protein: CASKARYQPQHF.

As concerns this clone: This sample also contains other DNA sequences that code for the same CDR3. The chain combines TRBV7-9 with TRBJ2-5; D might be TRBD2 (5 bases). V was pared by 4 bases and J by 1 base, with 10 bases between. The CDR3 loop spans 14 amino acids. Germline CDR1 is SEHNR and CDR2 is FQNEAQ (reference sequence). CDR3 sequence: CASSSPSGQETQYF. CDR3 nucleotide sequence: TGTGCCAGCAGCTCCCCAAGCGGCCAAGAGACCCAGTACTTC.

This clone came up once. This rearrangement joins TRBV5-1 to TRBJ1-1; D is uncertain. The germline V gene has CDR1 SGHRS and CDR2 YFSETQ. The CDR3 is 14 residues long. The germline V and J ends were trimmed by 0 bases and 1 base, with 7 bases remaining between them. This CDR3 reads CASSLGGRNTEAFF. In DNA, the CDR3 is TGCGCCAGCAGCTTGGGTGGGAGGAACACTGAAGCTTTCTTT.

The gene calls are TRBV5-1 and TRBJ2-3, with D perhaps matching TRBD1 or TRBD2 (5 bases each). Germline lookup yields CDR1 SGHRS and CDR2 YFSETQ. The ends were cut back, 1 base at V and 4 bases at J, with 7 bases in the middle. The CDR3 is 13 residues long. CDR3 in DNA: TGCGCCAGCAGCTTGAGGGGAGCAGATACGCAGTATTTT. This translates into CASSLRGADTQYF.

This sequence joins TRBV5-4 and TRBJ1-5, with D maybe TRBD1 (6 bases). V dropped 4 bases and J dropped 4 bases, with 9 bases sitting between them. This CDR3 has 13 residues. Germline lookup yields CDR1 SGHNT and CDR2 YYREEE (reference sequence). Here the CDR3 reads CASSVQGNQPQHF. Written as DNA, the CDR3 is TGTGCCAGCAGCGTACAGGGAAATCAGCCCCAGCATTTT. The variable domain in full, with the rest retrieved from reference TRBV5-4 and TRBJ1-5, is ETGVTQSPTHLIKTRGQQVTLRCSSQSGHNTVSWYQQALGQGPQFIFQYYREEENGRGNFPPRFSGLQFPNYSSELNVNALELDDSALYLCASSVQGNQPQHFGDGTRLSIL.

V gene TRBV6-1 combines with J gene TRBJ2-4; 8 nucleotides line up with TRBD1. Germline lookup yields CDR1 MNHNS and CDR2 SASEGT. The CDR3 extends over 14 amino acids. The junction had 10 bases not matched to a gene; V was cut back by 4 bases and J by 11 bases. The CDR3 DNA reads as TGTGCCAGCAGTGGGGGACAGGTTGTACAACTTCAGTACTTC. This gives the protein CASSGGQVVQLQYF.

The chain recombines TRBV28 with TRBJ2-2, with 9 positions matching TRBD1. V shed 6 bases and J 6 bases; nucleotides not matched to a gene: 11. The CDR3 covers 16 residues. Germline-derived CDR1 and CDR2 are MDHEN and SYDVKM. The CDR3 here is CASRSPGQGRAGELFF. DNA for the CDR3: TGTGCCAGCAGGTCCCCGGGACAGGGCCGGGCCGGGGAGCTGTTTTTT.

The V gene is TRBV5-4, the J gene TRBJ1-2, with D possibly matching TRBD1 (6 bases). Germline V gene data show CDR1 as SGHNT and CDR2 as YYREEE (reference sequence). The CDR3 spans 14 residues. The germline V and J ends were trimmed by 1 base and 6 bases, with 13 bases remaining between them. The CDR3 sequence is CASSLFAGEDGYTF. CDR3 bases: TGTGCCAGCAGCTTGTTTGCAGGGGAAGATGGCTACACCTTC.

This clone appeared once. This rearrangement joins TRBV9 to TRBJ2-7, with D perhaps matching TRBD1 (5 bases). From germline, CDR1 is SGDLS and CDR2 YYNGEE. Trimming took 3 bases from V and 2 from J, leaving 15 bases between them. The CDR3 runs 15 residues. The CDR3 nucleotides are TGTGCCAGCAGCGCGTCAGGGTCCCCTACCTACGAGCAGTACTTC. Encoded protein: CASSASGSPTYEQYF.

The V gene is TRBV28, the J gene TRBJ2-1; perhaps TRBD1 as D (6 bases). V lost 5 bases and J lost 9, with 14 bases in between. The CDR3 spans 13 residues. CDR1 and CDR2 from the germline V gene are MDHEN and SYDVKM. The CDR3 is CASSPRQVVEQFF. The CDR3 nucleotides read TGTGCCAGCAGTCCTAGACAGGTCGTTGAGCAGTTCTTC.

The CDR3 nucleotides are TGTGCCAGCAGTTATTCCCATCGGACAGGGGGCATGCAGTACTTC. Its protein is CASSYSHRTGGMQYF. This chain uses TRBV6-5 with TRBJ2-7, with 11 nucleotides matching TRBD1. CDR1 MNHEY and CDR2 SVGAGI come from the germline V gene. The ends lost 3 bases at V and 9 bases at J; junction bases unmatched: 10. There are 15 residues in the CDR3.

V usage is TRBV5-4 and J usage is TRBJ1-2, with a possible D match to TRBD1 (5 bases). V shed 0 bases and J shed 4 bases, with 7 bases lying between them. The CDR3 spans 13 residues. Germline V lookup: CDR1 SGHNT, CDR2 YYREEE (reference sequence). The CDR3 nucleotides read TGTGCCAGCAGCTTGGGAGGGACCTATGGCTACACCTTC. Protein product: CASSLGGTYGYTF.

The CDR3 protein is CAWGTDDNQPQHF. The CDR3 coding sequence is TGTGCCTGGGGAACCGATGACAATCAGCCCCAGCATTTT. V gene TRBV30 combines with J gene TRBJ1-5; D not certain. Germline V gene data show CDR1 as GTSNPN and CDR2 as SVGIG (reference sequence). This CDR3 has 13 residues. Trimming took off 5 bases at V and 3 bases at J, with 11 bases between the two ends.

V usage is TRBV21-1 and J usage is TRBJ2-7; the table gives TRBD2 as D, unverified against the DNA. TRBV21-1 is recorded as a pseudogene. The CDR3 loop spans 15 amino acids. The CDR3 loop is CASSQPETGAYEQYF. DNA of the CDR3: TGTGCCAGCAGCCAACCGGAGACGGGAGCCTACGAGCAGTACTTC.

This chain joins TRBV9 and TRBJ2-3; the match to TRBD2 covers 8 bases. V dropped 2 bases and J dropped 6; count of bases not matched to a gene: 8. The CDR3 loop spans 15 amino acids. The germline gives CDR1 SGDLS, CDR2 YYNGEE. Here the CDR3 DNA reads TGTGCCAGCAGCGTTTCCGGGGGGGTGATGGATACGCAGTATTTT. Amino acid sequence: CASSVSGGVMDTQYF.

V gene TRBV27 combines with J gene TRBJ1-2; possibly TRBD1 for D (6 bases). CDR1 and CDR2 from the germline V gene are MNHEY and SMNVEV (reference sequence). V dropped 5 bases and J dropped 3 bases, with 19 bases sitting between them. The CDR3 totals 16 residues. CDR3: CASSPGVRLRDYGYTF. The DNA of the CDR3 is TGTGCCAGCAGTCCAGGGGTCCGCCTAAGGGACTATGGCTACACCTTC.

The rearrangement links TRBV5-4 to TRBJ1-1, with a tentative D call TRBD1 (6 bases). Between the trimmed V and J ends, which lost 0 bases and 1 base, there was a span of 10 bases. Germline V CDR1 and CDR2: SGHNT, YYREEE (reference sequence). This CDR3 contains 15 residues. CDR3 loop: CASSLGGQSNTEAFF. For the CDR3, the DNA is TGTGCCAGCAGCTTGGGAGGACAGTCGAACACTGAAGCTTTCTTT.

V and J are TRBV29-1 and TRBJ2-5; 8 bases match TRBD1. CDR1 and CDR2 from the germline V gene are SQVTM and ANQGSEA. The CDR3 loop spans 14 amino acids. V lost 7 bases, J lost 9 bases, and 16 bases stayed unmatched. As DNA, the CDR3 is TGCAGCGCCCGACAGGGGACCCCGGAAGGGGCCCAGTACTTC. Amino acids: CSARQGTPEGAQYF.

This sequence joins TRBV15 and TRBJ2-7; 7 positions agree with TRBD1. The germline V gene encodes CDR1 LNHNV and CDR2 YYDKDF (reference sequence). V was clipped by 3 bases and J by 4 bases; unmatched bases: 6. The CDR3 totals 14 residues. The CDR3 region has the DNA TGTGCCACCAGCAGTGAACTACAGGGGTACGAGCAGTACTTC. Protein sequence: CATSSELQGYEQYF.

V usage is TRBV18 and J usage is TRBJ1-4, with D hard to call. Trimming took off 6 bases at V and 0 bases at J, with 11 bases between the two ends. CDR1 and CDR2 from the germline V gene are KGHSH and LQKENI. This CDR3 comprises 15 residues. CDR3 in DNA: TGTGCCAGCTCGATCCGACACACAACTAATGAAAAACTGTTTTTT. Its translation: CASSIRHTTNEKLFF.

The rearrangement joins TRBV27 to TRBJ2-1, with D perhaps matching TRBD2 (6 bases). CDR1 is MNHEY, CDR2 SMNVEV, per germline (reference sequence). The CDR3 has 19 residues. Trimming took 0 bases from V and 0 from J, leaving 18 bases between them. The CDR3 region is CASSLSSSGTPSSYNEQFF. The CDR3 nucleotides read TGTGCCAGCAGTTTATCCTCATCCGGGACTCCAAGCTCCTACAATGAGCAGTTCTTC.

CDR3 sequence: CASSLGARYNEQFF. The CDR3 DNA reads TGTGCCAGCAGCTTAGGCGCTAGATACAATGAGCAGTTCTTC. The chain uses TRBV7-9 and TRBJ2-1; D unresolved. Germline lookup yields CDR1 SEHNR and CDR2 FQNEAQ (reference sequence). The CDR3 is 14 amino acids. Trimming left V 1 base short and J 4 bases short, with 8 bases between. Full variable domain (outside the CDR3, taken from reference TRBV7-9 and TRBJ2-1): DTGVSQNPRHKITKRGQNVTFRCDPISEHNRLYWYRQTLGQGPEFLTYFQNEAQLEKSRLLSDRFSAERPKGSFSTLEIQRTEQGDSAMYLCASSLGARYNEQFFGPGTRLTVL.